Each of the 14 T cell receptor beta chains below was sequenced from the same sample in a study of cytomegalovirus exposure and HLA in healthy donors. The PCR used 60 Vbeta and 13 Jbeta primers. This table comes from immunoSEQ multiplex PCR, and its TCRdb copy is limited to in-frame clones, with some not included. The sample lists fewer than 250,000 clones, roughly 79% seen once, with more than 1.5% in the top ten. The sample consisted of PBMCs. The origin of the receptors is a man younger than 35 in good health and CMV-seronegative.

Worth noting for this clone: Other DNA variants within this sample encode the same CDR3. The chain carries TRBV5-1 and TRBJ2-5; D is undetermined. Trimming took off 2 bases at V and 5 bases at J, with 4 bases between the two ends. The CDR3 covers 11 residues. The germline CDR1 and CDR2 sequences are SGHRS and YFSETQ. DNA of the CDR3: TGCGCCAGCAGCTTTGAGGAGACCCAGTACTTC. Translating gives CASSFEETQYF.

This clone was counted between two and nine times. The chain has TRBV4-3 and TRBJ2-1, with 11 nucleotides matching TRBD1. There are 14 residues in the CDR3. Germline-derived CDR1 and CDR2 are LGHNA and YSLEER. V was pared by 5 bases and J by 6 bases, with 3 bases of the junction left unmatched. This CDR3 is CASSRTGGLNEQFF. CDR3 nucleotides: TGCGCCAGCAGCAGGACAGGGGGCCTCAATGAGCAGTTCTTC.

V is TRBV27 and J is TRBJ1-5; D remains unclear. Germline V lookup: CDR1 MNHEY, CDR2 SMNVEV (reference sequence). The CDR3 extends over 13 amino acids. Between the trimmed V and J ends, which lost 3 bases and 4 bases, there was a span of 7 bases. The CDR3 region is CASSLRGNQPQHF. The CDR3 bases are TGTGCCAGCAGTTTGAGAGGGAATCAGCCCCAGCATTTT.

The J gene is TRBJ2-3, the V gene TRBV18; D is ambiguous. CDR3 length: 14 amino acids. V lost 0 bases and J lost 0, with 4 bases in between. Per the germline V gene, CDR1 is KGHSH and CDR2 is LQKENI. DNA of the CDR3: TGTGCCAGCTCACCACCGGCTAGCACAGATACGCAGTATTTT. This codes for CASSPPASTDTQYF. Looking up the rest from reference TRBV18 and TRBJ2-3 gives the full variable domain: NAGVMQNPRHLVRRRGQEARLRCSPMKGHSHVYWYRQLPEEGLKFMVYLQKENIIDESGMPKERFSAEFPKEGPSILRIQQVVRGDSAAYFCASSPPASTDTQYFGPGTRLTVL.

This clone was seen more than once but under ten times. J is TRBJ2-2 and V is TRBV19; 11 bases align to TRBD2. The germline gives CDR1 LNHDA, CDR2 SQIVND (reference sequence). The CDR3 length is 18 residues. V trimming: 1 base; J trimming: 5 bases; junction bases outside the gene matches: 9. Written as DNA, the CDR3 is TGTGCCAGTAGTATAGGTAGCGGGAGGGCCCGTAATACCGGGGAGCTGTTTTTT. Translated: CASSIGSGRARNTGELFF.

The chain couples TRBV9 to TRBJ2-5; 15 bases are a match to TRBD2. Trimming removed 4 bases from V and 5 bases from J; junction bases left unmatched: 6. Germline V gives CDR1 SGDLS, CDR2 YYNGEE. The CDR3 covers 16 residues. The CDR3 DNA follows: TGTGCCAGCAGCCCCCTCGGACTAGCGGGGGGGGAGACCCAGTACTTC. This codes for CASSPLGLAGGETQYF.

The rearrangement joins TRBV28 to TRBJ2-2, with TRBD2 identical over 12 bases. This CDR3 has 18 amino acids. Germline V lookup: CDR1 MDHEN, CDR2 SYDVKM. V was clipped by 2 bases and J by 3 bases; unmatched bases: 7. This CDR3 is CASSLPSGRARYTGELFF. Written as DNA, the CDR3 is TGTGCCAGCAGTTTACCTAGCGGGAGGGCCCGTTACACCGGGGAGCTGTTTTTT.

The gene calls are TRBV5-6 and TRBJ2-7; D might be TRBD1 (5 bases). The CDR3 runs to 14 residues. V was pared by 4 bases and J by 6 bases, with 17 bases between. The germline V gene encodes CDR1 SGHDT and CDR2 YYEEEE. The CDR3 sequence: CASSPGPGMGEQYF. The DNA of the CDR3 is TGTGCCAGCAGCCCTGGTCCAGGGATGGGCGAGCAGTACTTC.

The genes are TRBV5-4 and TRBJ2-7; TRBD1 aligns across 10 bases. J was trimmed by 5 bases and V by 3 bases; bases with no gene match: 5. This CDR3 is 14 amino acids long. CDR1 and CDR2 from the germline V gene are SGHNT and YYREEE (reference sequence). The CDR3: CASSSGQGLHEQYF. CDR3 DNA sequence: TGTGCCAGCAGCTCGGGACAGGGGCTCCACGAGCAGTACTTC. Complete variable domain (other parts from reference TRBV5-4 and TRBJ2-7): ETGVTQSPTHLIKTRGQQVTLRCSSQSGHNTVSWYQQALGQGPQFIFQYYREEENGRGNFPPRFSGLQFPNYSSELNVNALELDDSALYLCASSSGQGLHEQYFGPGTRLTVT.

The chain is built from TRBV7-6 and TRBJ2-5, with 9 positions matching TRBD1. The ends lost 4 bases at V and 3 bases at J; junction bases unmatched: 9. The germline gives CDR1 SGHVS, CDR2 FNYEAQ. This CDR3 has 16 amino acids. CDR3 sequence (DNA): TGTGCCAGCAGCTCAAACAGGGGGCGAGAGAAAGAGACCCAGTACTTC. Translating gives CASSSNRGREKETQYF.

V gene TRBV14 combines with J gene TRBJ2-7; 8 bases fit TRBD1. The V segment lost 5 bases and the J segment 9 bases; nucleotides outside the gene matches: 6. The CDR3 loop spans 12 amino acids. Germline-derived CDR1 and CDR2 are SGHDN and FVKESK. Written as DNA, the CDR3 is TGTGCCAGCAGCATGGCAGGGGGCTGGCAGTACTTC. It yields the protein CASSMAGGWQYF.

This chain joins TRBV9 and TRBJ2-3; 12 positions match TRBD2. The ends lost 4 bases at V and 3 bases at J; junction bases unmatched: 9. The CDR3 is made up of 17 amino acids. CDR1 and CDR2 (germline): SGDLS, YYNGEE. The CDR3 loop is CASSTRLAGEGTDTQYF. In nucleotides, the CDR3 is TGTGCCAGCAGCACCCGACTAGCGGGAGAGGGAACAGATACGCAGTATTTT.

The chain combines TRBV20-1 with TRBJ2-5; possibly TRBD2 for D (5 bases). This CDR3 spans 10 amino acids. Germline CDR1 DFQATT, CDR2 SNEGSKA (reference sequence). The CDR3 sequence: CRSSRETQYF. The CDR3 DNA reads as TGCAGATCTAGCCGAGAGACCCAGTACTTC.

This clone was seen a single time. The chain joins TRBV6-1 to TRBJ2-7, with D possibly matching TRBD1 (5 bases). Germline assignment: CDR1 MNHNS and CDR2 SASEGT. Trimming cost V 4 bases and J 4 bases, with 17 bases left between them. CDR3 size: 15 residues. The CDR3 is CASSAQGSGEYEQYF. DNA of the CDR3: TGTGCCAGCAGTGCGCAGGGAAGTGGAGAATACGAGCAGTACTTC.